This TCR beta chain was captured in a study of cytomegalovirus exposure and HLA in healthy donors. Study-level points and caveats: It emerged from a later analysis that several of the most significant clusters appeared to be linked to common viral pathogens.

The PCR ran on 60 Vbeta and 13 Jbeta primers. TCRdb's copy holds only in-frame clones and misses some; the assay was immunoSEQ multiplex PCR. The sample holds about 84,000 clones, around 68% seen once. Regarding this clone: Its antigen remains unidentified.

The CDR3 spans 14 residues. V dropped 2 bases and J dropped 0 bases, with 6 bases sitting between them. CDR1 and CDR2 from the germline V gene are MDHEN and SYDVKM. The sample comprised PBMCs. The chain uses TRBV28 and TRBJ2-3; D ambiguous. The receptor's source is a woman aged 40 to 50 in good health and CMV-seropositive. The CDR3 here is CASSLPSSTDTQYF. The CDR3 coding sequence is TGTGCCAGCAGTTTACCGTCTAGCACAGATACGCAGTATTTT. The full variable domain, rest sourced from reference TRBV28 and TRBJ2-3, is DVKVTQSSRYLVKRTGEKVFLECVQDMDHENMFWYRQDPGLGLRLIYFSYDVKMKEKGDIPEGYSVSREKKERFSLILESASTNQTSMYLCASSLPSSTDTQYFGPGTRLTVL.